This TCR beta chain was recovered during a study of T cells in Graves' hyperthyroidism and ophthalmopathy. Study results and caveats: With a median lead of roughly 6.8 months before onset, the model predicted ophthalmopathy.

The V end was cut by 3 bases, the J end by 4 bases, with 12 bases between. The germline V gene encodes CDR1 SGHAT and CDR2 FQDESV (reference sequence). The CDR3 totals 14 residues. Amplified regions were TCR beta CDR3 sequences from RNA transcripts. The HTBI primer set drove a first-round RT-PCR of the TCR CDR3. A single record per CDR3 protein comes from TCRdb applying MiXCR to the multiplex PCR reads. The sample lists around 340,000 distinct CDR3 sequences, less than 20% occurring once. Used for diagnoses were clinical symptoms, serum thyroxine and TRAb, thyroid ultrasound and orbital computed tomography. The authors took PBMCs from over 8.5 ml fresh peripheral blood. This clonotype was picked up many times. Its antigen is still unknown.

The receptor's source is a woman aged 40-49 years with Graves' ophthalmopathy. This sequence joins TRBV11-1 and TRBJ2-5; D remains unclear. Input material: blood. The chain's CDR3 is CASSLIGLRETQYF. In DNA, the CDR3 is TGTGCCAGCAGCTTGATAGGGTTGAGAGAGACCCAGTACTTC.